This TCR beta chain was identified during a study of shared clonotypes between healthy human individuals. Trimming removed 5 bases from V and 9 bases from J; junction bases left unmatched: 6. This CDR3 spans 13 amino acids. CDR1 and CDR2 from the germline V gene are SGHTA and FQGNSA. Sequencing used immunoSEQ multiplex PCR; TCRdb keeps in-frame clones, though not all of them. The repertoire includes about 1 million clones, 75% of them detected once, and nearly 1.5% sits in the top ten. This chain joins TRBV7-2 and TRBJ2-1; 8 bases agree with TRBD2. The origin of this receptor is a man between 18 and 35 years old in good health. Sequencing was done on a sample of memory CD4+ T cells sorted from blood. The subset: CD45RA-negative fraction. DNA for the CDR3: TGTGCCAGCAGCCTAAACAGCGGGGGTGAGCAGTTCTTC. This translates into CASSLNSGGEQFF.